This T cell receptor beta chain was sequenced for a study of blood T cell repertoires in COVID-19. Study-level background: Samples taken during acute and convalescent COVID-19 were collected in the United States, Italy and Spain.

Original analysis: Amplified reference gene primers provided the basis for estimating nucleated cell counts. This table comes from immunoSEQ multiplex PCR, and its TCRdb copy is limited to in-frame clones, with some not included. That table supplies the V and J calls and clone size; D and trimming were determined from the DNA. The table lists approximately 190,000 clones, around 80% of them singletons. The source material was peripheral blood. The TCR originated in a man aged 25 to 45 with active or convalescent COVID-19.

The CDR3 DNA reads as TGTGCCAGCAGTTCCGGGACAGGGGGCTATCAGCCCCAGCATTTT. It encodes CASSSGTGGYQPQHF. V and J are TRBV28 and TRBJ1-5, with 12 nucleotides matching TRBD1. CDR1 is MDHEN, CDR2 SYDVKM, per germline. Losses at the gene ends were 4 bases for V and 5 bases for J; bases not matched to a gene: 3. The CDR3 extends over 15 amino acids. The full variable domain, its missing parts supplied by reference TRBV28 and TRBJ1-5, is DVKVTQSSRYLVKRTGEKVFLECVQDMDHENMFWYRQDPGLGLRLIYFSYDVKMKEKGDIPEGYSVSREKKERFSLILESASTNQTSMYLCASSSGTGGYQPQHFGDGTRLSIL.